The rows below give T cell receptor beta chains drawn from one sample of a study of blood T cell repertoires in COVID-19. TCRdb keeps only in-frame clones here, not all; method: immunoSEQ multiplex PCR. This repertoire shows about 210,000 clones, about 91% found once; its top ten account for about 5%. The sequencing input was peripheral blood. These receptors were obtained from a woman aged 35 to 49 with acute or convalescent COVID-19. Both conserved end residues are part of each CDR3. A D gene is named only where the DNA matches it firmly. Expanded clones get a size class; other rows say once, few or many, or leave the size out.

D,V,size,J,DNA,CDR3
TRBD1,TRBV15,NA,TRBJ1-2,TGTGCCACCAGGGGTCCGATGGGGACAGGGGAGGACACCTTC,CATRGPMGTGEDTF
NA,TRBV7-2,once,TRBJ1-5,TGTGCCAGCAGCTCGAGCCCGGGGGGTTTAGAGAGGAATCAGCCCCAGCATTTT,CASSSSPGGLERNQPQHF
TRBD2,TRBV7-2,NA,TRBJ2-1,TGTGCCAGCACCGGACGGGGGGGCTCAATAAATGAGCAGTTCTTC,CASTGRGGSINEQFF
NA,TRBV12-3/TRBV12-4,NA,TRBJ1-5,TGTGCCAGCAGGGAGGGGCGCAATCAGCCCCAGCATTTT,CASREGRNQPQHF
TRBD2,TRBV29-1,few,TRBJ2-3,TGCAGCGTTGATGGACGGGGGGGCCCTTTTTCAGGTACGCAGTATTTT,CSVDGRGGPFSGTQYF
NA,TRBV5-1,NA,TRBJ1-2,TGCGCCAGCAGCCAGACAGAAACCAACTATGGCTACACCTTC,CASSQTETNYGYTF
TRBD1,TRBV27,NA,TRBJ1-2,TGTGCCAGCAGTTTCGGAGGGACAGCAGCATATGGCTACACCTTC,CASSFGGTAAYGYTF
NA,TRBV9,NA,TRBJ1-1,TGTGCCAGCAGCGTAGCCCCGTCGGGTGGAGGCACTGAAGCTTTCTTT,CASSVAPSGGGTEAFF
TRBD1,TRBV19,NA,TRBJ1-5,TGTGCCAGTAGTATAACAGGGGGTCGGGTGCGCAATCAGCCCCAGCATTTT,CASSITGGRVRNQPQHF
NA,TRBV5-1,NA,TRBJ1-1,TGCGCCAGCAGCCCGGGACACTCGAACACTGAAGCTTTCTTT,CASSPGHSNTEAFF
NA,TRBV3-1/TRBV3-2,NA,TRBJ1-6,TGTGCCAGCAGCCGGACAGTAAATTCACCCCTCCACTTT,CASSRTVNSPLHF
TRBD1,TRBV18,NA,TRBJ1-3,TGTGCCAGCTCACCGGGACAGGGGGACCTCTCTGGAAACACCATATATTTT,CASSPGQGDLSGNTIYF
TRBD2,TRBV18,NA,TRBJ2-1,TGTGCCAGCTCACCCTATAGCGGGGCGTACAATGAGCAGTTCTTC,CASSPYSGAYNEQFF
NA,TRBV20-1,NA,TRBJ2-1,TGCAGTGCTAGTCACGACACCGAATCCTACAATGAGCAGTTCTTC,CSASHDTESYNEQFF
TRBD1,TRBV9,NA,TRBJ1-6,TGTGCCAGCAGCGTCAGGACAGGGGGAAATTCACCCCTCCACTTT,CASSVRTGGNSPLHF
NA,TRBV19,NA,TRBJ2-4,TGTGCCAGTAGTATTAACAGGGAGATGGCCAAAAACATTCAGTACTTC,CASSINREMAKNIQYF
TRBD2,TRBV24-1,once,TRBJ2-3,TGTGCCACCAGTGACCCTTCCGCTCGACTAGCGGGGGGGCCCGATACGCAGTATTTT,CATSDPSARLAGGPDTQYF
NA,TRBV11-2,NA,TRBJ1-6,TGTGCCAGCAGCTTCGGACAGAGGGGTTCACCCCTCCACTTT,CASSFGQRGSPLHF
TRBD1,TRBV6-5,NA,TRBJ1-1,TGTGCCAGCAGTTCTGGACAGGCCTCTCACACTGAAGCTTTCTTT,CASSSGQASHTEAFF
NA,TRBV5-4,NA,TRBJ2-4,TGTGCCAGCAGCTTGGTTGGGGCAGAAAACATTCAGTACTTC,CASSLVGAENIQYF
TRBD2,TRBV27,NA,TRBJ2-1,TGTGCCAGCAGTTCTTATCGGGGGGACAATGAGCAGTTCTTC,CASSSYRGDNEQFF
NA,TRBV9,NA,TRBJ2-3,TGTGCCAGCAGCGTCGGGACTGTTGGAACTAGCACAGATACGCAGTATTTT,CASSVGTVGTSTDTQYF
NA,TRBV5-1,NA,TRBJ1-3,TGCGCCAGCAGCTTTGGTATTATCGGAGCCTCTGGAAACACCATATATTTT,CASSFGIIGASGNTIYF
NA,TRBV20-1,NA,TRBJ2-5,TGCAGTGCTAGTTACAGTGGGTTTGAGACCCAGTACTTC,CSASYSGFETQYF
NA,TRBV14,NA,TRBJ1-4,TGTGCCAGCAGCCGCACAGGGAGACGTGAAAAACTGTTTTTT,CASSRTGRREKLFF
NA,TRBV5-1,NA,TRBJ1-3,TGCGCCAGCAGCCCCTCCGGAAACACCATATATTTT,CASSPSGNTIYF
TRBD1,TRBV19,NA,TRBJ1-2,TGTGCCAGTAGTATTAACCGGGACAGGGTTGGTGGCTACACCTTC,CASSINRDRVGGYTF
TRBD1,TRBV5-4,NA,TRBJ1-4,TGTGCCAGCAGCATCGGACAGGGCGGGACGAGCGGGGAAAAACTGTTTTTT,CASSIGQGGTSGEKLFF
NA,TRBV5-1,NA,TRBJ1-2,TGCGCCAGCAGCTCAACGACAGCCTATGGCTACACCTTC,CASSSTTAYGYTF
TRBD2,TRBV18,NA,TRBJ2-1,TGTGCCAGCTCACTACGGACTAGCGGGGGGAACAATGAGCAGTTCTTC,CASSLRTSGGNNEQFF
TRBD2,TRBV7-2,few,TRBJ2-5,TGTGCCAGCAGCTCAAAAGTCTCCGGGGGGGCTACTGAAGAGACCCAGTACTTC,CASSSKVSGGATEETQYF
NA,TRBV5-5,NA,TRBJ1-1,TGTGCCAGCAGCTTACCCGGGAACACTGAAGCTTTCTTT,CASSLPGNTEAFF
TRBD1,TRBV29-1,NA,TRBJ1-2,TGCAGCGTCGTAGGGGGCTTGGGCTATGGCTACACCTTC,CSVVGGLGYGYTF
TRBD2,TRBV7-3,NA,TRBJ2-3,TGTGCCAGCAGCTATGGGGGGGGCACAGATACGCAGTATTTT,CASSYGGGTDTQYF
NA,TRBV6-5,NA,TRBJ1-3,TGTGCCAGCAGTTACGCAGGTGTGACCTCTGGAAACACCATATATTTT,CASSYAGVTSGNTIYF
NA,TRBV7-2,NA,TRBJ2-5,TGTGCCAGCAGCCCGCCCCCGGGGCAAGAGACCCAGTACTTC,CASSPPPGQETQYF
NA,TRBV19,NA,TRBJ2-2,TGTGCCAGTAGTATCCTTCGTTTCACCGGGGAGCTGTTTTTT,CASSILRFTGELFF
NA,TRBV3-1/TRBV3-2,NA,TRBJ2-3,TGTGCCAGCGGATCCTACGGGGGCACAGATACGCAGTATTTT,CASGSYGGTDTQYF
NA,TRBV7-3,once,TRBJ2-2,TGTGCCAGCAGCTTAACCGGCGGAAACACCGGGGAGCTGTTTTTT,CASSLTGGNTGELFF
TRBD1,TRBV10-3,NA,TRBJ1-2,TGTGCCATCAGTGAGGGACAGGGTTCGGGCGGCTATGGCTACACCTTC,CAISEGQGSGGYGYTF
NA,TRBV18,NA,TRBJ1-3,TGTGCCAGCTCCCCGGTAGTCTCTGGAAACACCATATATTTT,CASSPVVSGNTIYF
TRBD1,TRBV18,NA,TRBJ1-4,TGTGCCAGCTCACCCGCCGGGGACAGGGATGAAAAACTGTTTTTT,CASSPAGDRDEKLFF
NA,TRBV6-5,NA,TRBJ2-1,TGTGCCAGCAGTTACGGGACACTCTCCTACAATGAGCAGTTCTTC,CASSYGTLSYNEQFF
TRBD1,TRBV5-1,NA,TRBJ1-2,TGCGCCAGCAGCCCTAGGACAGGGTCGAATGGCTACACCTTC,CASSPRTGSNGYTF
TRBD1,TRBV10-3,NA,TRBJ1-5,TGTGCCATCAGTGAGGGGACAGCTAGCAATCAGCCCCAGCATTTT,CAISEGTASNQPQHF
NA,TRBV10-3,NA,TRBJ2-5,TGTGCCATCAGTGAGTTCCTCCAAGAGACCCAGTACTTC,CAISEFLQETQYF
NA,TRBV27,NA,TRBJ1-3,TGTGCCAGCCGGGGGGGAAACACCATATATTTT,CASRGGNTIYF
NA,TRBV3-1/TRBV3-2,NA,TRBJ2-5,TGTGCCAGCAGCCAACGCTACCGCAGTGGAGTGGAGACCCAGTACTTC,CASSQRYRSGVETQYF
NA,TRBV11-3,NA,TRBJ2-3,TGTGCCAGCAGCACGGAGGGACGGGAAGCAGATACGCAGTATTTT,CASSTEGREADTQYF
TRBD1,TRBV3-1/TRBV3-2,NA,TRBJ1-5,TGTGCCAGCAGCCGGACAGGGGAATATCAGCCCCAGCATTTT,CASSRTGEYQPQHF
NA,TRBV10-3,NA,TRBJ1-2,TGTGCCACCACAGGGAATGGCTACACCTTC,CATTGNGYTF
TRBD1,TRBV6-5,NA,TRBJ1-5,TGTGCCAGCGGGGGGACAGTAAATCAGCCCCAGCATTTT,CASGGTVNQPQHF
NA,TRBV10-2,NA,TRBJ1-5,TGCGCCAGCAGCCCAGACACGAATCAGCCCCAGCATTTT,CASSPDTNQPQHF
NA,TRBV7-9,NA,TRBJ1-1,TGTGCCAGCAGAACTAGGGACACGTCGGCTTTCTTT,CASRTRDTSAFF